This T cell receptor (beta chain) was identified in a study of T cell responses to AZD1222 COVID-19 vaccine. Sequencing was performed with immunoSEQ multiplex PCR; in TCRdb, only in-frame clones are kept and a portion is missing. The sample shows approximately 140,000 clones, over 85% of them seen only once. This clone has just a few counts. The CDR3 covers 15 residues. V was pared by 2 bases and J by 5 bases, with 16 bases between. Per the germline V gene, CDR1 is SGHDT and CDR2 is YYEEEE. The V and J genes are TRBV5-6 and TRBJ2-5; the D gene is possibly TRBD2 (5 bases). This sequence originates from an adult who received the AZD1222 COVID-19 vaccine. The sample here was peripheral blood, taken 28 days after the second AZD1222 dose. CDR3 in amino acids: CASSFGLDPRETQYF. In DNA, the CDR3 is TGTGCCAGCAGCTTTGGACTTGACCCGCGGGAGACCCAGTACTTC.